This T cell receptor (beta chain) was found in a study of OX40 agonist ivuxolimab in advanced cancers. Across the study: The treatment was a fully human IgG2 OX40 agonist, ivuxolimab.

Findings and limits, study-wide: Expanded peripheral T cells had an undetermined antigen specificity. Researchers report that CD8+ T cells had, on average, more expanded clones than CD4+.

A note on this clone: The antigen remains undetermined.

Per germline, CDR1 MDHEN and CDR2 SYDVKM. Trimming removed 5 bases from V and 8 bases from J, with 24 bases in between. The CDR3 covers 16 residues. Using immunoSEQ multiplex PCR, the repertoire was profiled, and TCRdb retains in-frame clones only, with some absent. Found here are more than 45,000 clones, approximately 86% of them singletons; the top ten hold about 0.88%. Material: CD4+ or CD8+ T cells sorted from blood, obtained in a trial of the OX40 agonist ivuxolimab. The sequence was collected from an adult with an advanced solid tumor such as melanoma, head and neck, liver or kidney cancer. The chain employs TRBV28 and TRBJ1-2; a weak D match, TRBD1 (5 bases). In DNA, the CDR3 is TGTGCCAGCAGTCCAAACCGGGACGGCTCTTCCCGCGGCTACACCTTC. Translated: CASSPNRDGSSRGYTF.